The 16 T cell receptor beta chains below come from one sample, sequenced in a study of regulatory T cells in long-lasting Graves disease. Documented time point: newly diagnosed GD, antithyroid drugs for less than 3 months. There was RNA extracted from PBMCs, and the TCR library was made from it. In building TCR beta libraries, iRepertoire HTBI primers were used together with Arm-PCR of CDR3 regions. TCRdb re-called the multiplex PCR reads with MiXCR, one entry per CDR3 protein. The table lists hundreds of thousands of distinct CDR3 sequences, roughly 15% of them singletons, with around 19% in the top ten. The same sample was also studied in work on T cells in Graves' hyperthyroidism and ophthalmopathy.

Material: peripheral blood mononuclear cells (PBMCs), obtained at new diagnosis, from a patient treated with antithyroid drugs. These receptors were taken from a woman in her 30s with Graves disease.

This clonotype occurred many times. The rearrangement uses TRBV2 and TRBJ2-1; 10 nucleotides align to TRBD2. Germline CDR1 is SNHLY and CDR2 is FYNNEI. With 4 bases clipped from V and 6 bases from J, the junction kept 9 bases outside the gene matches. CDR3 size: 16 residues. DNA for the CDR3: TGTGCCAGCAGTGTCGCTAGCGGGAGTACGGGCAATGAGCAGTTCTTC. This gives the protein CASSVASGSTGNEQFF.

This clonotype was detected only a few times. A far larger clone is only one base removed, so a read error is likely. CDR3 region: CASSSGRTYEQYF. For the CDR3, the DNA is TGTGCCAGCAGTTCGGGACGAACCTACGAGCAGTACTTC. The gene calls are TRBV27 and TRBJ2-7; either TRBD1 or TRBD2 may fit D (5 bases each). Trimming stripped 4 bases from V and 2 bases from J, with 9 bases between. Germline V gene data show CDR1 as MNHEY and CDR2 as SMNVEV (reference sequence). This CDR3 comprises 13 residues.

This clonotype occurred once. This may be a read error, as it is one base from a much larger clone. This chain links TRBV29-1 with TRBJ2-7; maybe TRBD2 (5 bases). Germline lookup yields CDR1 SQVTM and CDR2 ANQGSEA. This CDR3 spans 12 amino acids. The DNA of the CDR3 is TGCAGCGATCCTCGGACTTCCTACGAGCGGTACTTC. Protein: CSDPRTSYERYF.

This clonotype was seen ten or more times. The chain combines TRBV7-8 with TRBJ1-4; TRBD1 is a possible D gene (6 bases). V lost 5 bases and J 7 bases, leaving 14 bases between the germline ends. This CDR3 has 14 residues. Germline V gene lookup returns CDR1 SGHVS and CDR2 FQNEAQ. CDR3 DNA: TGTGCCAGCAGCACACAGGGTAGCGGTGAAAAACTGTTTTTT. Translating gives CASSTQGSGEKLFF.

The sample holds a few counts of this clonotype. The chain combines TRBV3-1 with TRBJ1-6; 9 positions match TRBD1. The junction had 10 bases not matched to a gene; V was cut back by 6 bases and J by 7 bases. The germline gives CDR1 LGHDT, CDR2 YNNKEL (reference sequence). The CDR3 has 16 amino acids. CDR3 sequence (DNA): TGTGCCAGCAGGCAAACGGACAGGGGCAAAAATTCACCCCTCCACTTT. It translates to CASRQTDRGKNSPLHF.

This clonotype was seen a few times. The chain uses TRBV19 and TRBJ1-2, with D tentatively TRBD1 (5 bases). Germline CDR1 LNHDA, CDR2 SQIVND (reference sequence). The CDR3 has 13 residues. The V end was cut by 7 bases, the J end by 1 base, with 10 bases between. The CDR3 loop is CASNQGINYGYTF. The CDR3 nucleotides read TGTGCCAGTAACCAGGGTATTAACTATGGCTACACCTTC.

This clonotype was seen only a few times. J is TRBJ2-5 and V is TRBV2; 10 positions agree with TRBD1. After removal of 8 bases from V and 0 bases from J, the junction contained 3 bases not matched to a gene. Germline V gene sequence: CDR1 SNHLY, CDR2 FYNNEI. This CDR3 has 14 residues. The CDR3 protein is CASLGQGYQETQYF. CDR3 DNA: TGTGCCAGCTTGGGACAGGGGTACCAAGAGACCCAGTACTTC.

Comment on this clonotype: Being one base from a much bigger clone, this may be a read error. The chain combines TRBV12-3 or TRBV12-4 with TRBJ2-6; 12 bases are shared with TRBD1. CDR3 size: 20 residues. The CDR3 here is CASSLVWAGQGARGANVLNF. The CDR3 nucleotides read TGTGCCAGCAGTTTGGTTTGGGCGGGACAGGGGGCGCGGGGGGCCAACGTCCTGAATTTC.

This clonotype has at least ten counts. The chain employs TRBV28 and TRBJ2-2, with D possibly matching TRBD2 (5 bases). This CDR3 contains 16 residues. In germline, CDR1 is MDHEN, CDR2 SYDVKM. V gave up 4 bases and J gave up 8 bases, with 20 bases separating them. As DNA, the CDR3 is TGTGCCAGCAGTTCCTCTAGCATTGAAGCGTTTGGGGAGCTGTTTTTT. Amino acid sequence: CASSSSSIEAFGELFF.

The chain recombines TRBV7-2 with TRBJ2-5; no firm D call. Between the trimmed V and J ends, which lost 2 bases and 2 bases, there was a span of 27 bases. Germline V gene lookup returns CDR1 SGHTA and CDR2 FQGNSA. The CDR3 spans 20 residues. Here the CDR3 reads CASSLREWFGTQEKQETQYF. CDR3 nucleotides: TGTGCCAGCAGCTTAAGGGAATGGTTCGGCACACAAGAAAAACAAGAGACCCAGTACTTC.

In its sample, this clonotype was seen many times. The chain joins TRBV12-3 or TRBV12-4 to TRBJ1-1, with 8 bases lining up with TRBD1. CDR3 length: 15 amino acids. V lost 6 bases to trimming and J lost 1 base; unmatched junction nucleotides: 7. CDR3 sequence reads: CASRAGGAGNTEAFF. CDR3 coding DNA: TGTGCCAGCAGGGCAGGGGGCGCCGGGAACACTGAAGCTTTCTTT.

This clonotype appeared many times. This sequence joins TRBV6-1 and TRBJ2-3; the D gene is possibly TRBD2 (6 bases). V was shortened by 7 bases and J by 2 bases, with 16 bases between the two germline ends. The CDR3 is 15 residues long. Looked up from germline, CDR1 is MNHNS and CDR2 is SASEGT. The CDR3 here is CASTPPGGNTDTQYF. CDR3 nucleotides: TGTGCCAGCACCCCCCCCGGCGGGAACACAGATACGCAGTATTTT.

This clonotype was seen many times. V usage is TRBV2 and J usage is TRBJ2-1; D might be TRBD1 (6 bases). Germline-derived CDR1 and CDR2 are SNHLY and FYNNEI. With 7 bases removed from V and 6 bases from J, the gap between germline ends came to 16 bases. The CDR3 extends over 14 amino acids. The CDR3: CASIQDSLGNEQFF. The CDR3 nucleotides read TGTGCCAGCATCCAGGACAGCTTGGGCAATGAGCAGTTCTTC.

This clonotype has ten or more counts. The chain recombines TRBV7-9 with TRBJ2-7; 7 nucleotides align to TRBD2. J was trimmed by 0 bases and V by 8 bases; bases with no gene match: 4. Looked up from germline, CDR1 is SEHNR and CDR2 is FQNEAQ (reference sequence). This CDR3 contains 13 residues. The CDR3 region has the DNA TGTGCCAGCCAGGCGGGAGTCTCCTACGAGCAGTACTTC. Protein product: CASQAGVSYEQYF.

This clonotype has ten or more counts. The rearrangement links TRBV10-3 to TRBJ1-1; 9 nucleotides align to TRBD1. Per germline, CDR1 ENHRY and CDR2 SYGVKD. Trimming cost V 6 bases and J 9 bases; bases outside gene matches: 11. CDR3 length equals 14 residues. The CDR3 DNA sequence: TGTGCCATCAGCCCGGGACAGGGACAGATTAAAGCTTTCTTT. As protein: CAISPGQGQIKAFF.

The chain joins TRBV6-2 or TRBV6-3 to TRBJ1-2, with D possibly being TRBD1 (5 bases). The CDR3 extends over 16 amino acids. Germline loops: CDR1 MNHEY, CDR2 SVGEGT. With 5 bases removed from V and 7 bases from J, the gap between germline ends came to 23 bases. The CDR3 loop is CASSDSEAGWMGGYTF. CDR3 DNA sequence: TGTGCCAGCAGTGATTCCGAGGCAGGGTGGATGGGTGGCTACACCTTC.